This T cell receptor beta chain was identified during a study of T cell responses to AZD1222 COVID-19 vaccine (dated by TCRdb to about 2021). Notes on the research overall: A total of 230 to 250 trial participants underwent TCR sequencing, of whom 200 to 220 had received two doses of AZD1222 and approximately 26 had received two doses of the MenACWY control vaccine. Trial participants were enrolled by age into 18-55, 56-69 and 70-plus year subgroups, with about 150, 28 and 57 TCR-sequenced participants respectively. Overall study outcomes, separate from this receptor: The 56-69-year group was small, and its depth increase did not reach significance, likely because of low power. Most participants were white British and females outnumbered males, and the authors suggested that clonal diversity may have been underestimated. Because no day 14 peak-response samples were available, repertoires were characterized only after the peak T cell response. The whole spike protein was spanned by vaccine-associated CD4 TCRs, and dominant responses were seen in regions 160-218 and 743-854. Only a handful of AZD1222 recipients were SARS-CoV-2 seropositive at baseline, limiting conclusions about previously exposed vaccinees. After two AZD1222 doses, spike-specific TCR breadth and depth were significantly higher than at day 0 and than in MenACWY recipients. Reportedly, close to half of the unique spike-specific TCRs recognized epitopes lying outside the regions that are mutated in the B.1.351 and B.1.1.7 variants.

The meaning of the sample's time point label: about 28 days (+/-7) after the second vaccine dose. Because spike-specific TCR depth and breadth did not differ between the two schedules, AZD1222 recipients who got a second dose at roughly 4 weeks were pooled with those who got a second dose at roughly 12 weeks. Vaccinee samples were obtained from the UK trials COV001 and COV002, which included a single-blind randomized controlled phase 2/3 trial of AZD1222 (ChAdOx1 nCoV-19) in healthy adults. For TCRbeta chain sequencing, PBMC samples from trial participants were taken at day 0 and at day 28 after the second dose. The CDR3 regions of human TCRbeta chains were analyzed by immunosequencing. The original methods were these. Repertoire TCRs were checked for matches against a reference library of SARS-CoV-2-specific TCRs that had been generated using the MIRA antigen-specificity platform. Breadth was defined as the fraction of unique TCRs that were SARS-CoV-2-associated. Depth was defined as the fraction of total T cells that were SARS-CoV-2-associated. Using the MIRA data, every spike-specific TCR was mapped to the spike region that the TCR reacted to and assigned to either a CD4 or a CD8 class. Log10-transformed breadth and depth values were compared by one-way ANOVA with Sidak's multiple comparisons tests. The source is immuneACCESS, and TCRdb retained only in-frame sequences with V and J called. Part of the clones is not carried over; for the studies checked, unresolved V genes explain less than half of this, and the remainder is unexplained. V and J calls plus clone size are reproduced from that table; the DNA served to infer D and trimming. Across this sample there are around 100,000 clones, with nearly 90% seen only once. The ten largest make up 2% to 3% of the sample.

To note about this clone: The antigen it recognizes is unknown. No much larger clone exists at a distance of one base, and base qualities are not known.

V gives up 0 bases and J gives up 3 bases, and the segment between their germline ends measures 6 bases. The CDR3, from cysteine to phenylalanine, totals 14 residues. Just CDR3 DNA is preserved here, 42 bases in frame from base 1. CDR1 and CDR2, looked up from the germline V gene (reference sequence), are SGHNT and YYREEE. Sequenced here: peripheral blood, sampled 28 days after the second AZD1222 dose. The V and J segments used are TRBV5-4 and TRBJ2-2, with the identity of the D gene unclear. This clonotype was sampled from an adult who received the AZD1222 COVID-19 vaccine. CDR3 sequence: CASSLDPDTGELFF. In nucleotide form, the sequence is TGTGCCAGCAGCTTGGATCCTGACACCGGGGAGCTGTTTTTT.